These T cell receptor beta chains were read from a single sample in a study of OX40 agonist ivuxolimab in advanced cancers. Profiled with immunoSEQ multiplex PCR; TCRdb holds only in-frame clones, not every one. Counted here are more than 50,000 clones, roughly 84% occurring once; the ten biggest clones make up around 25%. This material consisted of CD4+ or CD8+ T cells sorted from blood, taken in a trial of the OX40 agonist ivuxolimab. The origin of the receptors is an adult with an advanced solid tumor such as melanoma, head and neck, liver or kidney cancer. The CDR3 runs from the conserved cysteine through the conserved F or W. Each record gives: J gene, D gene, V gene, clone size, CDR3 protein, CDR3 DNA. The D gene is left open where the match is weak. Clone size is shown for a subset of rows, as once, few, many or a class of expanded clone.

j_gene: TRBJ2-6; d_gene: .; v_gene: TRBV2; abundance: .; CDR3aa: CASGGTSGANVLTF; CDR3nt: TGTGCCAGCGGAGGGACCTCTGGGGCCAACGTCCTGACTTTC
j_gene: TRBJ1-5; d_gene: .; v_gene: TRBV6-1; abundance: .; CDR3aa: CASSPRGNQPQHF; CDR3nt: TGTGCCAGCAGTCCTCGCGGCAATCAGCCCCAGCATTTT
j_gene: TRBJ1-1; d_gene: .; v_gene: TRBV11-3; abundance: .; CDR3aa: CASTRQPREKNTEAFF; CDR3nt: TGTGCCAGCACCCGACAGCCCCGGGAGAAGAACACTGAAGCTTTCTTT
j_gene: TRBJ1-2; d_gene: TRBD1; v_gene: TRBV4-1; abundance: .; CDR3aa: CASSQVTGGHYGYTF; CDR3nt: TGCGCCAGCAGCCAAGTTACAGGGGGTCACTATGGCTACACCTTC
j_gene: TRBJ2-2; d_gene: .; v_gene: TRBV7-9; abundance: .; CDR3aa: CASSLLNTGELFF; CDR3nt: TGTGCCAGCAGCTTGCTGAACACCGGGGAGCTGTTTTTT
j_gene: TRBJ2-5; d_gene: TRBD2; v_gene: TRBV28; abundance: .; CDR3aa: CASSREGLAEETQYF; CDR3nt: TGTGCCAGCAGTCGCGAGGGACTAGCGGAAGAGACCCAGTACTTC
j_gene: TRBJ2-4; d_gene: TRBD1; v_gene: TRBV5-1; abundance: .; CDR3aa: CASRQGHIQYF; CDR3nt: TGCGCCAGCCGACAGGGACACATTCAGTACTTC
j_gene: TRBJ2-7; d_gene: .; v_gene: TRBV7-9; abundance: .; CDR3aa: CASHQLGYEQYF; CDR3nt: TGTGCCAGCCACCAGCTCGGCTACGAGCAGTACTTC
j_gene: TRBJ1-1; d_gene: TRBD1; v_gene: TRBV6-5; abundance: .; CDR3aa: CASRGQGYTEAFF; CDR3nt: TGTGCCAGCAGAGGACAGGGCTACACTGAAGCTTTCTTT
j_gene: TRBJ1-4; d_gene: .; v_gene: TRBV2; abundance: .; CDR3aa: CASSFTTNEKLFF; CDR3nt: TGTGCCAGCAGTTTTACAACTAATGAAAAACTGTTTTTT
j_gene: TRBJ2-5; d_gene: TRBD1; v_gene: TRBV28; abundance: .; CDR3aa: CASWDSPQETQYF; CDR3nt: TGTGCCAGCTGGGACAGTCCACAAGAGACCCAGTACTTC
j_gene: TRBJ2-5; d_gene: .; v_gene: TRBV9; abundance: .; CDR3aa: CASSVGLSEETQYF; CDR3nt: TGTGCCAGCAGCGTAGGACTATCCGAAGAGACCCAGTACTTC
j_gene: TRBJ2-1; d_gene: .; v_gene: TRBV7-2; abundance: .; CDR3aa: CASTPGTANNEQFF; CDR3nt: TGTGCCAGCACCCCGGGAACAGCGAACAATGAGCAGTTCTTC
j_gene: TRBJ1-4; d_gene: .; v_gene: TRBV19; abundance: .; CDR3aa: CASSRGRVGEKLFF; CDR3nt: TGTGCCAGTAGTAGGGGGAGGGTCGGTGAAAAACTGTTTTTT
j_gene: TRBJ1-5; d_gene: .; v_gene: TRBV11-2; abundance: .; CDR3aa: CASSWTGNQPQHF; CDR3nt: TGTGCCAGCAGCTGGACGGGCAATCAGCCCCAGCATTTT
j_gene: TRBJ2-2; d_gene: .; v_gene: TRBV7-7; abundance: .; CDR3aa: CASSSQVPGAGTGELFF; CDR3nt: TGTGCCAGCAGCTCTCAGGTCCCGGGAGCGGGCACCGGGGAGCTGTTTTTT
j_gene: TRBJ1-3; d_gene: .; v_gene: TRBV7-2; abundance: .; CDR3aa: CASSLAPNTIYF; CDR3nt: TGTGCCAGCAGCTTAGCGCCAAACACCATATATTTT
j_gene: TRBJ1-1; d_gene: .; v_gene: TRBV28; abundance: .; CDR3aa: CASSFPESTTEAFF; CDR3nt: TGTGCCAGCAGTTTCCCGGAATCAACAACTGAAGCTTTCTTT
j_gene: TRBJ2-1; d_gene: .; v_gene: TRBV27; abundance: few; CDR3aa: CASSSDSYYSNEQFF; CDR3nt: TGTGCCAGCAGTTCGGACTCTTACTATTCGAATGAGCAGTTCTTC
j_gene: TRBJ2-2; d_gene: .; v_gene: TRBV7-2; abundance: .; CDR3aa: CASSRGGTMNTGELFF; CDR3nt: TGTGCCAGCAGCCGCGGCGGGACAATGAACACCGGGGAGCTGTTTTTT
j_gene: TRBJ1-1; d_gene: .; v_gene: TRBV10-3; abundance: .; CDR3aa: CAISVLLNTEAFF; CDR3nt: TGTGCCATCAGTGTGTTATTGAACACTGAAGCTTTCTTT
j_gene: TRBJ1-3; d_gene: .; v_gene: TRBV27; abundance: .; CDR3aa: CASSLSRRGRENTIYF; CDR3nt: TGTGCCAGCAGTTTAAGCCGAAGGGGTAGGGAAAACACCATATATTTT
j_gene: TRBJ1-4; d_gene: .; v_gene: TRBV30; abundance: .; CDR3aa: CAWRETGTNEKLFF; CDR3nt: TGTGCCTGGAGGGAGACAGGAACTAATGAAAAACTGTTTTTT
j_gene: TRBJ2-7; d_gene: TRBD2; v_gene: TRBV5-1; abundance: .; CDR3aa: CATPWGRAYEQYF; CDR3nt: TGCGCCACCCCGTGGGGGAGGGCCTACGAGCAGTACTTC
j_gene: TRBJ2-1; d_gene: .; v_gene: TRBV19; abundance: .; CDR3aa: CASSTIAYNEQFF; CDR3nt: TGTGCCAGTAGTACCATAGCCTACAATGAGCAGTTCTTC
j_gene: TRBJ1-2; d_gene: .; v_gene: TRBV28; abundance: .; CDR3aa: CASSLEQGRGYTF; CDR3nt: TGTGCCAGCAGTTTAGAGCAGGGAAGGGGATACACCTTC
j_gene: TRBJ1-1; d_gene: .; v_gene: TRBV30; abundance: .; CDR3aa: CAWSKHSGAWEGMNTEAFF; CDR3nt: TGTGCCTGGAGTAAACATTCCGGGGCCTGGGAGGGTATGAACACTGAAGCTTTCTTT